The rows below give T cell receptor beta chains drawn from one sample of a study of blood T cell repertoires in COVID-19. The assay was immunoSEQ multiplex PCR, and TCRdb's table has in-frame clones only and misses some. Of under 150,000 clones listed, around 88% are singletons. The sample was peripheral blood. All receptors derive from a human donor in a cohort sampled during active COVID-19. CDR3s include the opening cysteine and the closing phenylalanine or tryptophan. The D gene is left open where the match is weak. Only part of the rows carry a size: once, few, many, or a class if the clone is expanded.

J: TRBJ1-3; D: -; size: -; length: 15; V: TRBV3-1/TRBV3-2; DNA: TGTGCCAGCAGCCAACAGGGGAGAACTGGAAACACCATATATTTT; CDR3: CASSQQGRTGNTIYF
J: TRBJ2-7; D: TRBD2; size: -; length: 16; V: TRBV11-2; DNA: TGTGCCAGCAGCTATAGCGGGGGGCAAGTATCCTACGAGCAGTACTTC; CDR3: CASSYSGGQVSYEQYF
J: TRBJ2-3; D: -; size: -; length: 15; V: TRBV10-3; DNA: TGTGCCATCAGTGAGGAGGTTTCGGGGGCAGATACGCAGTATTTT; CDR3: CAISEEVSGADTQYF
J: TRBJ2-1; D: -; size: -; length: 12; V: TRBV7-9; DNA: TGTGCCAGCAGCGCCTCTATGTCTTATCAGTTCTTC; CDR3: CASSASMSYQFF
J: TRBJ1-6; D: TRBD1; size: -; length: 14; V: TRBV2; DNA: TGTGCCGGGGCAGAGGGGGCCAGGAATTCACCCCTCCACTTT; CDR3: CAGAEGARNSPLHF
J: TRBJ1-1; D: TRBD1; size: -; length: 14; V: TRBV10-3; DNA: TGTGCCATCAGTGGACAGGGAATGAACACTGAAGCTTTCTTT; CDR3: CAISGQGMNTEAFF
J: TRBJ2-5; D: -; size: -; length: 15; V: TRBV24-1; DNA: TGTGCCACCAGTGACCCGACAGGTTACCAAGAGACCCAGTACTTC; CDR3: CATSDPTGYQETQYF
J: TRBJ1-2; D: TRBD1; size: -; length: 16; V: TRBV15; DNA: TGTGCCACCAGCAGAGATGGGACAGGGGCGCGATATGGCTACACCTTC; CDR3: CATSRDGTGARYGYTF
J: TRBJ1-1; D: -; size: -; length: 13; V: TRBV7-2; DNA: TGTGCCAGCAGCTTGAGTTGGAACACTGAAGCTTTCTTT; CDR3: CASSLSWNTEAFF
J: TRBJ2-1; D: TRBD2; size: -; length: 15; V: TRBV19; DNA: TGTGCCAGTAGTATCGCGGGGGGGGCCTACAATGAGCAGTTCTTC; CDR3: CASSIAGGAYNEQFF
J: TRBJ2-2; D: -; size: few; length: 17; V: TRBV5-1; DNA: TGCGCCAGCAGCGAGTCGACATGGCAGGGAAGCACCGGGGAGCTGTTTTTT; CDR3: CASSESTWQGSTGELFF
J: TRBJ1-2; D: -; size: -; length: 15; V: TRBV9; DNA: TGTGCCAGCAGCTTCCGGGACTCCGATTCGCATGGCTACACCTTC; CDR3: CASSFRDSDSHGYTF
J: TRBJ2-3; D: TRBD1; size: -; length: 16; V: TRBV7-2; DNA: TGTGCCAGCAGCATAAGGACAGGGGGCAACACAGATACGCAGTATTTT; CDR3: CASSIRTGGNTDTQYF
J: TRBJ1-2; D: -; size: -; length: 13; V: TRBV19; DNA: TGTGCCAGTAGTAAGGGGACACGCTATGGCTACACCTTC; CDR3: CASSKGTRYGYTF
J: TRBJ2-3; D: -; size: -; length: 14; V: TRBV5-1; DNA: TGCGCCAGCAGTCCCGGGACTCACAGGGATACGCAGTATTTT; CDR3: CASSPGTHRDTQYF
J: TRBJ2-5; D: TRBD2; size: -; length: 15; V: TRBV18; DNA: TGTGCCAGCTCACCCGGGACTAGCAACCAAGAGACCCAGTACTTC; CDR3: CASSPGTSNQETQYF